The 27 T cell receptor beta chains below were found in one sample sequenced in a study of neurological immune-mediated disorders. Regarding time point: longitudinal time-point 3. TCRdb redid the calling of the 5' RACE reads with MiXCR, one entry per CDR3 protein. This sample yields around 53,000 distinct CDR3 sequences, of which more than 7% are seen a single time; 1.9% belongs to the top ten. Material: PBMCs. These receptors all stem from a woman aged 40 to 55 in good health.

This clonotype was detected ten times or more. CDR3 amino acids: CASSLEAYGYTF. CDR3 sequence (DNA): TGTGCCAGCAGTTTAGAAGCCTATGGCTACACCTTC. The chain employs TRBV12-3 or TRBV12-4 and TRBJ1-2; D is ambiguous. The length of the CDR3 is 12 residues. V lost 1 base and J 4 bases, leaving 4 bases between the germline ends.

V and J are TRBV18 and TRBJ1-3; D remains unclear. V was pared by 2 bases and J by 0 bases, with 11 bases between. The germline gives CDR1 KGHSH, CDR2 LQKENI. This CDR3 comprises 16 residues. CDR3 bases: TGTGCCAGCTCACCATACGACGCTTCCTCTGGAAACACCATATATTTT. This gives the protein CASSPYDASSGNTIYF.

This clonotype occurred many times. The chain links TRBV29-1 to TRBJ2-7; D may be TRBD1 or TRBD2 (5 bases each). V was trimmed by 3 bases and J by 7 bases, leaving 13 bases between them. This CDR3 is built from 12 residues. Germline lookup yields CDR1 SQVTM and CDR2 ANQGSEA. This CDR3 reads CSVELRGREQYF. CDR3 bases: TGCAGCGTTGAGCTCCGGGGACGAGAGCAGTACTTC.

This clonotype was recorded at least ten times. The gene calls are TRBV7-2 and TRBJ2-7; D gene ambiguous. The V end lost 2 bases, the J end lost 0 bases, and 11 bases lay between the germline ends. Looked up from germline, CDR1 is SGHTA and CDR2 is FQGNSA. The CDR3 consists of 15 residues. The CDR3 sequence: CASSLKVGTSYEQYF. The CDR3 region has the DNA TGTGCCAGCAGCTTAAAAGTCGGCACCTCCTACGAGCAGTACTTC.

This clonotype came up a few times. The chain links TRBV29-1 to TRBJ2-7; D assignment may be TRBD1 or TRBD2 (5 bases each). There are 14 residues in the CDR3. CDR1 is SQVTM and CDR2 is ANQGSEA in the germline V gene. Trimming cost V 6 bases and J 0 bases, with 15 bases left between them. The CDR3: CSVSGTESSYEQYF. The CDR3 DNA reads as TGCAGCGTATCCGGGACGGAGAGCTCCTACGAGCAGTACTTC.

This clonotype was recorded many times. The chain links TRBV5-5 to TRBJ1-2, with D hard to call. Germline loops: CDR1 SGHKS, CDR2 YYEKEE (reference sequence). CDR3 size: 14 residues. Trimming stripped 0 bases from V and 1 base from J, with 7 bases between. The CDR3 coding sequence is TGTGCCAGCAGCTTGGCTCTGGGTAACTATGGCTACACCTTC. Its protein product is CASSLALGNYGYTF.

This clonotype was seen a handful of times. V usage is TRBV18 and J usage is TRBJ2-1, with 7 nucleotides matching TRBD1. J lost 5 bases, V lost 3 bases, and 13 bases had no gene match. The CDR3 loop spans 17 amino acids. CDR1 and CDR2 from the germline V gene are KGHSH and LQKENI. CDR3 DNA sequence: TGTGCCAGCTCACCGGCCTCATACAACAGGGGCCACAATGAGCAGTTCTTC. It encodes CASSPASYNRGHNEQFF.

This clonotype was seen many times. This chain connects TRBV15 to TRBJ2-3, with a possible D match to TRBD2 (6 bases). The V end was cut by 8 bases, the J end by 2 bases, with 14 bases between. The germline V gene encodes CDR1 LNHNV and CDR2 YYDKDF (reference sequence). The CDR3 is 14 amino acids. This chain's CDR3 is CATGVSGDTDTQYF. The CDR3 region has the DNA TGTGCCACCGGAGTTAGCGGCGACACAGATACGCAGTATTTT.

This clonotype was picked up many times. The genes are TRBV5-1 and TRBJ1-1; weak D call: TRBD1 (5 bases). This CDR3 region has 15 residues. V was pared by 0 bases and J by 5 bases, with 14 bases between. Germline V CDR1 and CDR2: SGHRS, YFSETQ. DNA of the CDR3: TGCGCCAGCAGCTTGGCGGCCAGGGCTGCTACTGAAGCTTTCTTT. Translation gives CASSLAARAATEAFF.

In this sample, this clonotype turned up many times. V is TRBV15 and J is TRBJ2-2, with D tentatively TRBD2 (7 bases). The germline V and J ends were trimmed by 0 bases and 5 bases, with 16 bases remaining between them. Germline loops: CDR1 LNHNV, CDR2 YYDKDF (reference sequence). The CDR3 totals 17 residues. The CDR3 DNA follows: TGTGCCACCAGCAGAGATAGGGCGGGGGCGAGGACCGGGGAGCTGTTTTTT. Amino acid sequence: CATSRDRAGARTGELFF.

In its sample, this clonotype was seen many times. The J gene is TRBJ2-7, the V gene TRBV4-3; D gene uncertain. CDR3 length: 13 amino acids. The germline V gene encodes CDR1 LGHNA and CDR2 YSLEER. V was cut by 4 bases and J by 7 bases, with 14 bases left in between. This CDR3 reads CASSPRLPSEQYF. As DNA, the CDR3 is TGCGCCAGCAGCCCGAGACTTCCCTCGGAGCAGTACTTC.

This clonotype was counted ten times or more. The V call is TRBV4-1, the J call TRBJ2-6; D gene uncertain. The V gene lost 3 bases and the J gene lost 1 base, with 10 bases spanning the gap. The CDR3 extends over 16 amino acids. Per germline, CDR1 MGHRA and CDR2 YSYEKL. CDR3 DNA: TGCGCCAGCAGCCACCTAACCAGGTCTGGGGCCAACGTCCTGACTTTC. Its translation: CASSHLTRSGANVLTF.

This clonotype was seen at least ten times. The rearrangement joins TRBV11-2 to TRBJ2-2; 8 bases line up with TRBD1. Germline-derived CDR1 and CDR2 are SGHAT and FQNNGV. J gave up 7 bases and V 0 bases, and 4 bases lay outside the gene matches. The CDR3 has 15 residues. The CDR3 nucleotides are TGTGCCAGCAGCTTAGATTGGGGGACAGGCGGGGAGCTGTTTTTT. Its protein is CASSLDWGTGGELFF.

This clonotype occurred many times. As DNA, the CDR3 is TGTGCCAGCACTTACGGAAGCAATGAGCAGTTCTTC. This codes for CASTYGSNEQFF. The V and J genes are TRBV13 and TRBJ2-1; no clear D. Germline V gene lookup returns CDR1 PRHDT and CDR2 FYEKMQ (reference sequence). Trimming removed 7 bases from V and 6 bases from J, with 10 bases in between. The CDR3 sequence is 12 residues long.

This clonotype came up many times. The chain employs TRBV11-1 and TRBJ2-2; TRBD2 might be the D (6 bases). Deletions cut 3 bases from V and 1 base from J, with 6 bases between. From germline, CDR1 is SGHAT and CDR2 FQDESV (reference sequence). The CDR3 runs to 14 residues. The CDR3 region is CASSLGLNTGELFF. The CDR3 coding sequence is TGTGCCAGCAGCTTGGGACTGAACACCGGGGAGCTGTTTTTT.

There are many counts of this clonotype. This rearrangement joins TRBV7-2 to TRBJ2-1; no definite D call. Deletions cut 5 bases from V and 1 base from J, with 21 bases between. Germline V gene data show CDR1 as SGHTA and CDR2 as FQGNSA. The CDR3 is 18 amino acids. As DNA, the CDR3 is TGTGCCAGCAGCCCTAATATGTACGCTAAAAGGTCCTACAATGAGCAGTTCTTC. The encoded protein is CASSPNMYAKRSYNEQFF.

This clonotype was counted at least ten times. V usage is TRBV10-3 and J usage is TRBJ2-1; D may be TRBD1 or TRBD2 (5 bases each). V lost 7 bases and J 0 bases, leaving 10 bases between the germline ends. CDR1 ENHRY and CDR2 SYGVKD come from the germline V gene. This CDR3 contains 14 residues. CDR3 in amino acids: CAINEGFSYNEQFF. CDR3 nucleotides: TGTGCCATCAACGAGGGGTTCTCCTACAATGAGCAGTTCTTC.

This clonotype was observed many times. The chain carries TRBV5-1 and TRBJ2-2, with 9 bases matching TRBD1. The CDR3 contains 17 residues. The germline V gene has CDR1 SGHRS and CDR2 YFSETQ. The V gene end was trimmed by 4 bases and the J gene end by 6 bases; junction bases not matched to a gene: 13. The CDR3 sequence: CASSARDRAIGAGELFF. The DNA of the CDR3 is TGCGCCAGCAGCGCCCGGGACAGGGCAATCGGTGCCGGGGAGCTGTTTTTT.

This clonotype was picked up many times. The chain has TRBV20-1 and TRBJ2-1, with D possibly matching TRBD2 (5 bases). The germline gives CDR1 DFQATT, CDR2 SNEGSKA (reference sequence). There are 14 residues in the CDR3. The V gene lost 1 base and the J gene lost 6 bases, with 13 bases spanning the gap. For the CDR3, the DNA is TGCAGTGCTAGAGGAGGGCGCTCTGGCAATGAGCAGTTCTTC. Translated: CSARGGRSGNEQFF.

At least ten counts were recorded for this clonotype. V is TRBV5-5 and J is TRBJ2-3; the match to TRBD2 covers 11 bases. J lost 3 bases, V lost 4 bases, and 7 bases had no gene match. This CDR3 has 16 residues. Germline assignment: CDR1 SGHKS and CDR2 YYEKEE (reference sequence). CDR3 protein: CASSPVAGGSTDTQYF. The CDR3 DNA follows: TGTGCCAGCAGCCCCGTAGCGGGAGGGAGTACAGATACGCAGTATTTT.

This chain uses TRBV12-3 or TRBV12-4 with TRBJ2-7; weak D call: TRBD2 (7 bases). The V end was cut by 3 bases, the J end by 2 bases, with 8 bases between. The CDR3 sequence is 13 residues long. CDR3 nucleotides: TGTGCCAGCAGTTTGGGGGGGCCCTACGAGCAGTACTTC. Amino acids: CASSLGGPYEQYF.

This clonotype was seen many times. The rearrangement links TRBV6-6 to TRBJ2-5; a possible D gene is TRBD2 (6 bases). CDR1 is MNHNY and CDR2 is SVGAGI in the germline V gene (reference sequence). The CDR3 loop spans 15 amino acids. Trimming pared 4 bases from V and 5 bases from J, leaving 17 bases between. The CDR3 sequence is CASSSVGGVSETQYF. The CDR3 bases are TGTGCCAGCAGTTCAGTAGGAGGGGTATCTGAGACCCAGTACTTC.

This clonotype has at least ten counts. J is TRBJ1-2 and V is TRBV7-9, with D perhaps matching TRBD1 (5 bases). V was cut by 4 bases and J by 4 bases, with 16 bases left in between. This CDR3 is 15 amino acids long. Per the germline V gene, CDR1 is SEHNR and CDR2 is FQNEAQ (reference sequence). CDR3 sequence: CASSSGLRFSYGYTF. In DNA form, the CDR3 reads TGTGCCAGCAGCTCGGGACTACGGTTTAGCTATGGCTACACCTTC.

The table lists this clonotype with many counts. The CDR3 loop is CASGPSRGYAEAFF. Written as DNA, the CDR3 is TGTGCCAGCGGCCCCTCCCGCGGTTACGCTGAAGCTTTCTTT. This rearrangement joins TRBV18 to TRBJ1-1; D remains ambiguous. Trimming took 8 bases from V and 6 from J, leaving 19 bases between them. This CDR3 comprises 14 residues. Germline-derived CDR1 and CDR2 are KGHSH and LQKENI.

Comment on this clonotype: A read error may explain this, as a much larger clone is one base away. The final CDR3 position lacks the conserved phenylalanine or tryptophan, pointing to a likely read error. The V call is TRBV24-1, the J call TRBJ2-5; weak D call: TRBD1 (6 bases). The CDR3 length is 16 residues. From germline, CDR1 is KGHDR and CDR2 SFDVKD. The V gene lost 3 bases and the J gene lost 6 bases, with 19 bases spanning the gap. The CDR3 is CATSDQTNRDGKTQYL. CDR3 nucleotide sequence: TGTGCCACCAGTGATCAGACGAACAGGGACGGGAAGACCCAGTACTTA.

Notes on this clonotype: A read error may be the cause here, since a much bigger clone is one base away. The rearrangement links TRBV12-3 or TRBV12-4 to TRBJ1-5; 9 bases are shared with TRBD1. CDR3 length equals 14 residues. The CDR3 spells CASSPGQGNQTQHF. The DNA for the CDR3 is TGTGCCAGCAGTCCCGGACAGGGGAATCAGACCCAGCATTTT.

In regard to this clonotype: A much bigger clone sits one base away, suggesting this may be a read error. V is TRBV12-3 or TRBV12-4 and J is TRBJ2-7; TRBD2 matches at 8 bases. This CDR3 spans 18 amino acids. V trimming: 5 bases; J trimming: 7 bases; junction bases outside the gene matches: 22. The CDR3 region has the DNA TGTGCCAGCAGTCAGAGGCCCGGGACTAGTTGGCCCTACAATGAGCAGTACTTC. Translation gives CASSQRPGTSWPYNEQYF.